This T cell receptor beta chain was captured in a study of CD8 T cells in ankylosing spondylitis. Germline V CDR1 and CDR2: MNHNS, SASEGT. V lost 8 bases and J lost 5; bases outside the gene matches: 8. The CDR3 has 13 residues. Quantitative molecular-barcoded 5'-RACE generated the TCR beta libraries. Each CDR3 protein gets one entry after TCRdb re-called the 5' RACE reads with MiXCR. The table has about 340,000 distinct CDR3 sequences, roughly 20% seen once. Ten or more counts support this clonotype. Its antigen remains unknown. Study observations and caveats: Seemingly distinctive of ankylosing spondylitis blood was a TCR beta motif formed by eight highly homologous variants.

The rearrangement links TRBV6-1 to TRBJ2-5; 7 nucleotides agree with TRBD2. The source is a male donor with ankylosing spondylitis or in good health (not recorded which). Sample: blood, either unsorted or a sorted T cell fraction (not recorded which). DNA of the CDR3: TGTGCCAGCTCTGACAGCGGGGAGGAGACCCAGTACTTC. Protein sequence: CASSDSGEETQYF.